This entry lists 4 T cell receptor beta chains sequenced from one sample in a study of T cells after yellow fever vaccination. TCRdb processed the 5' RACE reads anew with MiXCR; each CDR3 protein has one entry. This sample yields about 330,000 distinct CDR3 sequences, of which 4.1% are seen a single time; 20% to 25% belongs to the top ten. This specimen was PBMCs, taken 5 days after the yellow fever booster vaccination. Source of these receptors: a man younger than 30 who received the YFV17D yellow fever vaccine.

The chain recombines TRBV12-3 or TRBV12-4 with TRBJ1-1, with D perhaps TRBD1 (5 bases). Trimming took off 6 bases at V and 3 bases at J, with 20 bases between the two ends. The CDR3 totals 16 residues. CDR3 sequence (DNA): TGTGCCAGCAGCTCTCCGGGTCGCTCGGGGGACACTGAAGCTTTCTTT. Translation: CASSSPGRSGDTEAFF.

Regarding this clonotype: At one of its ends the junction is not consistent with the germline gene, which may arise from a read error. The V call is TRBV15, the J call TRBJ2-5; 7 bases map to TRBD1. CDR1 is LNHNV, CDR2 YYDKDF, per germline (reference sequence). The CDR3 is made up of 14 amino acids. CDR3 sequence: CATSGDRVQETQYF. CDR3 bases: TGTGCCACCAGCGGAGACAGGGTCCAAGAGACCCAGTACTTC.

The rearrangement uses TRBV10-3 and TRBJ2-1; TRBD2 matches at 12 bases. CDR1 is ENHRY and CDR2 is SYGVKD in the germline V gene. The J segment lost 4 bases and the V segment lost 5 bases, leaving 3 bases of the junction unmatched. CDR3 length equals 15 residues. The CDR3 protein is CAISRTSGVYNEQFF. CDR3 DNA sequence: TGTGCCATCAGTAGGACTAGCGGGGTGTACAATGAGCAGTTCTTC.

This clonotype has a handful of counts. The chain has TRBV5-4 and TRBJ1-2; TRBD1 aligns across 7 bases. V trimming: 0 bases; J trimming: 4 bases; junction bases outside the gene matches: 6. Germline V gene sequence: CDR1 SGHNT, CDR2 YYREEE (reference sequence). This CDR3 spans 15 amino acids. In DNA form, the CDR3 reads TGTGCCAGCAGCTTGGGGGACAGACTGCTCTATGGCTACACCTTC. Protein sequence: CASSLGDRLLYGYTF.